This TCR beta chain originates from a study of cytomegalovirus exposure and HLA in healthy donors. Study observations and caveats: Follow-up analysis seemed to connect common viral pathogens with several of the most significant clusters identified. In presence/absence analyses, roughly uniform sequencing depth across donors was assumed.

On this clone: What it binds is not known.

Primers included in the PCR were 60 Vbeta and 13 Jbeta primers. Original data processing: An analysis performed later counted roughly 80 million unique TCR beta chains (approximately 12 million of them shared). Only in-frame clones appear in the TCRdb table, and some are missing; sequencing was by immunoSEQ multiplex PCR. V and J calls plus clone size are reproduced from that table; the DNA served to infer D and trimming. The table shows around 170,000 clones, with roughly three quarters occurring only once. The CDR3 consists of 17 residues. Germline V gives CDR1 SQVTM, CDR2 ANQGSEA. V dropped 4 bases and J dropped 2; count of bases not matched to a gene: 6.

The TCR sequence derives from a woman aged 25 to 39 in good health and CMV-seropositive. Input material: PBMCs. This rearrangement joins TRBV29-1 to TRBJ2-3, with 16 positions matching TRBD2. The CDR3, as DNA: TGCAGCGTTGCTGGGACTAGCGGGGGGGAACTCACAGATACGCAGTATTTT. Its translation is CSVAGTSGGELTDTQYF.